This T cell receptor beta chain derives from a study of beta chain features in type 1 diabetes. Study-wide results and caveats: Since sequencing was performed on cDNA, cells with high TCR expression could be over-represented.

The investigators reverse transcribed all of the isolated RNA, so they sequenced expressed TCRB transcripts. Some clones are missing from TCRdb's copy, which holds only in-frame ones; the method was immunoSEQ multiplex PCR. The data contain 400,000 to 450,000 clones, 14% of them singletons. This clone was detected ten times or more. Its antigen is as yet unknown. Germline V CDR1 and CDR2: SEHNR, FQNEAQ (reference sequence). The V and J ends lost 2 bases and 1 base respectively, with 6 bases between them. The CDR3 has 14 residues. Only one heparinised blood draw was taken per donor, and its volume averaged about 116 mL.

The genes are TRBV7-9 and TRBJ2-4; D possibly corresponds to TRBD1 (5 bases). The sequence was obtained from a man aged 30 to 45 in good health. Sequencing was done on a sample of naive CD4+ T cells from blood. This chain's CDR3 is CASSLSGAKNIQYF. The CDR3 DNA reads as TGTGCCAGCAGCTTATCAGGGGCCAAAAACATTCAGTACTTC.